These T cell receptor beta chains were read from a single sample in a study of cytomegalovirus exposure and HLA in healthy donors. TCRdb's table, derived via immunoSEQ multiplex PCR, lists solely in-frame clones and lacks some. The table shows 100,000 or so clones, with 60% to 85% occurring only once. The material sequenced was PBMCs. Every receptor here comes from a woman aged 35 to 49 in good health and CMV-seropositive. Both conserved end residues are part of each CDR3. D genes are given only for firm matches. The size entry is marked missing in some rows and otherwise reads once, few, many or a size class.

V gene: TRBV6-1; D gene: -; J gene: TRBJ2-1; clone size: -; CDR3 protein: CASSERGDLIYNEQFF; CDR3 DNA: TGTGCCAGCAGTGAACGCGGAGACCTGATCTACAATGAGCAGTTCTTC
V gene: TRBV27; D gene: TRBD2; J gene: TRBJ2-1; clone size: few; CDR3 protein: CAIGRGGVGEQFF; CDR3 DNA: TGTGCCATCGGGCGGGGGGGCGTAGGTGAGCAGTTCTTC
V gene: TRBV6-6; D gene: -; J gene: TRBJ2-1; clone size: -; CDR3 protein: CASSYVRGAYNEQFF; CDR3 DNA: TGTGCCAGCAGTTACGTCCGGGGGGCATACAATGAGCAGTTCTTC
V gene: TRBV6-4; D gene: TRBD2; J gene: TRBJ2-2; clone size: few; CDR3 protein: CASSTGTKNTGELFF; CDR3 DNA: TGTGCCAGCAGTACCGGGACTAAGAACACCGGGGAGCTGTTTTTT
V gene: TRBV7-9; D gene: -; J gene: TRBJ2-1; clone size: few; CDR3 protein: CASSWARYEQFF; CDR3 DNA: TGTGCCAGCAGCTGGGCCAGATATGAGCAGTTCTTC
V gene: TRBV14; D gene: -; J gene: TRBJ1-2; clone size: once; CDR3 protein: CASSQLHGAGSDGYTF; CDR3 DNA: TGTGCCAGCAGCCAACTGCATGGGGCCGGGAGCGATGGCTACACCTTC
V gene: TRBV19; D gene: -; J gene: TRBJ2-4; clone size: -; CDR3 protein: CASRDTSGVNIQYF; CDR3 DNA: TGTGCCAGTAGGGACACCTCGGGTGTAAACATTCAGTACTTC
V gene: TRBV20-1; D gene: -; J gene: TRBJ1-2; clone size: few; CDR3 protein: CSAGKNYGYTF; CDR3 DNA: TGCAGTGCTGGCAAAAACTATGGCTACACCTTC
V gene: TRBV29-1; D gene: TRBD1; J gene: TRBJ1-1; clone size: -; CDR3 protein: CSTRQGIMNTEAFF; CDR3 DNA: TGCAGCACTCGACAGGGAATCATGAACACTGAAGCTTTCTTT
V gene: TRBV4-3; D gene: TRBD1; J gene: TRBJ1-4; clone size: few; CDR3 protein: CASSQWRGQDNEKLFF; CDR3 DNA: TGCGCCAGCAGCCAATGGCGGGGACAGGATAATGAAAAACTGTTTTTT
V gene: TRBV28; D gene: -; J gene: TRBJ1-5; clone size: -; CDR3 protein: CASRLGRGLRSNQPQHF; CDR3 DNA: TGTGCCAGCAGGCTAGGAAGGGGTCTGCGTAGCAATCAGCCCCAGCATTTT
V gene: TRBV5-4; D gene: TRBD1; J gene: TRBJ1-3; clone size: -; CDR3 protein: CASSSGQGLSGNTIYF; CDR3 DNA: TGTGCCAGCAGCTCAGGACAGGGCCTCTCTGGAAACACCATATATTTT
V gene: TRBV11-2; D gene: TRBD2; J gene: TRBJ2-1; clone size: few; CDR3 protein: CASSLGAGTSYNEQFF; CDR3 DNA: TGTGCCAGCAGCTTAGGAGCGGGGACGAGCTACAATGAGCAGTTCTTC
V gene: TRBV28; D gene: -; J gene: TRBJ1-3; clone size: -; CDR3 protein: CASKNGAYAGNTIYF; CDR3 DNA: TGTGCCAGCAAAAATGGGGCATACGCTGGAAACACCATATATTTT
V gene: TRBV7-9; D gene: -; J gene: TRBJ2-3; clone size: -; CDR3 protein: CSSSLQGGELYTQYF; CDR3 DNA: TGTTCCAGCAGCTTACAAGGGGGGGAGTTGTATACGCAGTATTTT
V gene: TRBV11-2; D gene: -; J gene: TRBJ2-2; clone size: -; CDR3 protein: CASRTLAITGELFF; CDR3 DNA: TGTGCCAGCAGAACCCTAGCTATCACCGGGGAGCTGTTTTTT
V gene: TRBV28; D gene: -; J gene: TRBJ1-1; clone size: -; CDR3 protein: CASSSLGRRNTEAFF; CDR3 DNA: TGTGCCAGCAGTTCACTAGGACGGAGGAACACTGAAGCTTTCTTT
V gene: TRBV7-2; D gene: TRBD2; J gene: TRBJ2-3; clone size: -; CDR3 protein: CASSLRLAGALDTQYF; CDR3 DNA: TGTGCCAGCAGCCTCCGACTAGCGGGGGCGTTAGATACGCAGTATTTT
V gene: TRBV23-1; D gene: -; J gene: TRBJ2-2; clone size: -; CDR3 protein: CASSHAYPGQVWTGELFF; CDR3 DNA: TGCGCCAGCAGTCACGCATATCCGGGACAAGTTTGGACCGGGGAGCTGTTTTTT
V gene: TRBV7-9; D gene: -; J gene: TRBJ2-7; clone size: -; CDR3 protein: CSSSKDSYEQYF; CDR3 DNA: TGTTCCAGCAGCAAAGACAGCTACGAGCAGTACTTC
V gene: TRBV5-6; D gene: -; J gene: TRBJ2-3; clone size: few; CDR3 protein: CASSLRLAHTDTQYF; CDR3 DNA: TGTGCCAGCAGCTTGCGGCTAGCCCACACAGATACGCAGTATTTT
V gene: TRBV5-5; D gene: TRBD1; J gene: TRBJ2-1; clone size: -; CDR3 protein: CASSLRDRAPYNEQFF; CDR3 DNA: TGTGCCAGCAGCTTACGGGACAGGGCACCTTACAATGAGCAGTTCTTC
V gene: TRBV6-6; D gene: -; J gene: TRBJ1-6; clone size: few; CDR3 protein: CASRSGSNSSPLHF; CDR3 DNA: TGTGCCAGCAGGAGCGGTTCAAACTCTTCACCCCTCCACTTT
V gene: TRBV18; D gene: -; J gene: TRBJ2-7; clone size: -; CDR3 protein: CASSPLQGALYEQYF; CDR3 DNA: TGTGCCAGCTCACCACTACAGGGAGCCCTCTACGAGCAGTACTTC
V gene: TRBV2; D gene: TRBD2; J gene: TRBJ2-3; clone size: once; CDR3 protein: CASSEAWGLGADTQYF; CDR3 DNA: TGTGCCAGCAGTGAAGCGTGGGGACTAGGAGCAGATACGCAGTATTTT
V gene: TRBV5-6; D gene: -; J gene: TRBJ1-5; clone size: -; CDR3 protein: CASSFTGNQPQHF; CDR3 DNA: TGTGCCAGCAGCTTTACAGGTAATCAGCCCCAGCATTTT
V gene: TRBV5-6; D gene: -; J gene: TRBJ2-3; clone size: -; CDR3 protein: CASSFQAATDTQYF; CDR3 DNA: TGTGCCAGCAGCTTCCAGGCCGCCACAGATACGCAGTATTTT
V gene: TRBV27; D gene: -; J gene: TRBJ2-7; clone size: -; CDR3 protein: CASSLAGLREQYF; CDR3 DNA: TGTGCCAGCAGTTTAGCAGGTCTCCGTGAGCAGTACTTC
V gene: TRBV7-9; D gene: TRBD1; J gene: TRBJ1-1; clone size: -; CDR3 protein: CSSSFRTGGMNTEAFF; CDR3 DNA: TGTTCCAGCAGCTTTCGGACAGGGGGAATGAACACTGAAGCTTTCTTT
V gene: TRBV7-9; D gene: -; J gene: TRBJ2-1; clone size: -; CDR3 protein: CASSSLDTLSYNEQFF; CDR3 DNA: TGTGCCAGCAGCTCGTTGGACACCCTTTCCTACAATGAGCAGTTCTTC
V gene: TRBV5-1; D gene: -; J gene: TRBJ1-1; clone size: -; CDR3 protein: CASSRLGGVNTEAFF; CDR3 DNA: TGCGCCAGCAGTCGCCTCGGGGGGGTGAACACTGAAGCTTTCTTT
V gene: TRBV9; D gene: TRBD1; J gene: TRBJ1-1; clone size: -; CDR3 protein: CASSVYNVGQGRTEAFF; CDR3 DNA: TGTGCCAGCAGCGTATATAATGTGGGACAGGGGCGCACTGAAGCTTTCTTT
V gene: TRBV11-3; D gene: TRBD2; J gene: TRBJ2-1; clone size: -; CDR3 protein: CASSLDPGLAGYNEQFF; CDR3 DNA: TGTGCCAGCAGCTTAGACCCCGGACTAGCGGGCTACAATGAGCAGTTCTTC
V gene: TRBV5-6; D gene: -; J gene: TRBJ2-3; clone size: -; CDR3 protein: CASSLVQSGWKTSTDTQYF; CDR3 DNA: TGTGCCAGCAGCTTGGTTCAGTCAGGTTGGAAAACTAGCACAGATACGCAGTATTTT
V gene: TRBV28; D gene: TRBD2; J gene: TRBJ2-7; clone size: -; CDR3 protein: CASSVSSWVPSGTYEQYF; CDR3 DNA: TGTGCCAGCAGTGTATCCTCCTGGGTGCCTAGCGGCACCTACGAGCAGTACTTC
V gene: TRBV11-3; D gene: TRBD1; J gene: TRBJ2-7; clone size: -; CDR3 protein: CASSLDRGDGEQYF; CDR3 DNA: TGTGCCAGCAGCTTGGACAGGGGAGATGGGGAGCAGTACTTC
V gene: TRBV27; D gene: -; J gene: TRBJ2-3; clone size: -; CDR3 protein: CASSSPYGQYTDTQYF; CDR3 DNA: TGTGCCAGCAGTTCCCCATATGGACAGTACACAGATACGCAGTATTTT
V gene: TRBV5-1; D gene: TRBD1; J gene: TRBJ1-1; clone size: -; CDR3 protein: CASRVQGADTEAFF; CDR3 DNA: TGCGCCAGCAGGGTACAGGGGGCAGACACTGAAGCTTTCTTT
V gene: TRBV21-1; D gene: -; J gene: TRBJ2-5; clone size: -; CDR3 protein: CASSKEGRGWEQYF; CDR3 DNA: TGTGCCAGCAGCAAAGAGGGCAGGGGCTGGGAGCAGTACTTC
V gene: TRBV10-2; D gene: TRBD1; J gene: TRBJ1-2; clone size: -; CDR3 protein: CATSGTANYGYTF; CDR3 DNA: TGCGCCACCTCCGGGACAGCCAACTATGGCTACACCTTC
V gene: TRBV6-4; D gene: TRBD2; J gene: TRBJ2-2; clone size: -; CDR3 protein: CASSDWRLAEAGTGELFF; CDR3 DNA: TGTGCCAGCAGTGACTGGAGGCTAGCGGAGGCCGGGACCGGGGAGCTGTTTTTT
V gene: TRBV9; D gene: -; J gene: TRBJ2-3; clone size: -; CDR3 protein: CASSVGATQYTDTQYF; CDR3 DNA: TGTGCCAGCAGCGTAGGGGCCACACAATACACAGATACGCAGTATTTT
V gene: TRBV12-2; D gene: -; J gene: TRBJ1-6; clone size: -; CDR3 protein: CASRSGQVNSPLHF; CDR3 DNA: TGTGCAAGTCGCTCAGGACAGGTAAATTCACCCCTCCACTTT
V gene: TRBV5-1; D gene: -; J gene: TRBJ1-2; clone size: -; CDR3 protein: CASSDLQGFYGYTF; CDR3 DNA: TGCGCCAGCAGCGACTTACAGGGTTTCTATGGCTACACCTTC
V gene: TRBV10-3; D gene: -; J gene: TRBJ1-1; clone size: few; CDR3 protein: CAITVGGNTEAFF; CDR3 DNA: TGTGCCATCACGGTAGGGGGGAACACTGAAGCTTTCTTT
V gene: TRBV29-1; D gene: TRBD2; J gene: TRBJ2-1; clone size: -; CDR3 protein: CSARSGRDFF; CDR3 DNA: TGCAGCGCCCGTAGCGGGAGGGACTTCTTC
V gene: TRBV11-3; D gene: -; J gene: TRBJ1-1; clone size: once; CDR3 protein: CASTKRGSRGTEAFF; CDR3 DNA: TGTGCCAGCACAAAACGGGGTTCCCGGGGCACTGAAGCTTTCTTT
V gene: TRBV28; D gene: -; J gene: TRBJ1-3; clone size: few; CDR3 protein: CASRYRVTGNTIYF; CDR3 DNA: TGTGCCAGCAGGTACAGGGTCACTGGAAACACCATATATTTT
V gene: TRBV19; D gene: TRBD2; J gene: TRBJ2-1; clone size: -; CDR3 protein: CASRYSGRDYNEQFF; CDR3 DNA: TGTGCCAGTAGATATAGCGGGAGGGATTACAATGAGCAGTTCTTC